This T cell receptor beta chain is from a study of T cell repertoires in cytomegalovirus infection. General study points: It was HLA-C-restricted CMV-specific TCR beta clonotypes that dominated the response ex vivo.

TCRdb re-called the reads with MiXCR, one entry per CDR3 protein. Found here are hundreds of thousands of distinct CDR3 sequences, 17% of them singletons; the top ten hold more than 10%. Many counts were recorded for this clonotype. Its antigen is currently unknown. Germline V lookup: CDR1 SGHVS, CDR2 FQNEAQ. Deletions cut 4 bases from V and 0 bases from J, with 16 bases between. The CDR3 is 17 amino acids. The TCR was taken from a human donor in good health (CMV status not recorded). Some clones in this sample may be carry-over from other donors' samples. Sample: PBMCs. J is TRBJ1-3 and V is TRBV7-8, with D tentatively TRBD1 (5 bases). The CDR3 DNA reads TGTGCCAGCAGCTCACAAGGCACAGGAGTCTCTGGAAACACCATATATTTT. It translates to CASSSQGTGVSGNTIYF.